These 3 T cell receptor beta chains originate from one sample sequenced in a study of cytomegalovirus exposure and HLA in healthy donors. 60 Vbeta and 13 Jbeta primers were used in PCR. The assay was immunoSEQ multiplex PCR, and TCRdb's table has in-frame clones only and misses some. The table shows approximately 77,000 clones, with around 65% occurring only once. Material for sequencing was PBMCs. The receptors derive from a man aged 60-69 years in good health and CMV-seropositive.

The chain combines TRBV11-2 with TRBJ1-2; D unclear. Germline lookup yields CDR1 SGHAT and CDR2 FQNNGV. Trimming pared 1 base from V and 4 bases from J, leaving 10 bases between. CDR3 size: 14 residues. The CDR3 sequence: CASSLVGLGYGYTF. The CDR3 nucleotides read TGTGCCAGCAGCTTAGTTGGTCTCGGCTATGGCTACACCTTC.

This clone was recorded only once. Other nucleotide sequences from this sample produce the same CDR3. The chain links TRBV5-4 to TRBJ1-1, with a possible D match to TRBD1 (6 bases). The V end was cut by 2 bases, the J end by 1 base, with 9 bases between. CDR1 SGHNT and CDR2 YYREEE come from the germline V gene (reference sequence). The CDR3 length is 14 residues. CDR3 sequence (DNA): TGTGCCAGCAGCTTCCTAGGGGGGAACACTGAAGCTTTCTTT. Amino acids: CASSFLGGNTEAFF.

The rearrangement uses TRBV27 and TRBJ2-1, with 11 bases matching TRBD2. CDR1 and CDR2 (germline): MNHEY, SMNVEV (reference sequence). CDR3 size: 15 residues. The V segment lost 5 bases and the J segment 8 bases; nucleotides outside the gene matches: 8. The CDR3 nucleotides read TGTGCCAGCAGTCTTAGCGGGGGGGCTTTGTATGAGCAGTTCTTC. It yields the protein CASSLSGGALYEQFF.